Below, 29 T cell receptor beta chains from the same sample are listed, as sequenced in a study of blood T cell repertoires in COVID-19. Sequencing used immunoSEQ multiplex PCR; TCRdb keeps in-frame clones, though not all of them. This table holds about 170,000 clones, about 80% found once. The sample consisted of peripheral blood. The receptors were gathered from a woman at least 80 years old with acute or convalescent COVID-19.

V is TRBV15 and J is TRBJ1-1, with a weak D call TRBD1 (5 bases). Germline CDR1 LNHNV, CDR2 YYDKDF (reference sequence). V was trimmed by 0 bases and J by 1 base, leaving 24 bases between them. CDR3 length: 20 residues. CDR3 residues: CATSRDWGGLSGPSNTEAFF. In DNA form, the CDR3 reads TGTGCCACCAGCAGAGATTGGGGGGGACTAAGCGGGCCCTCGAACACTGAAGCTTTCTTT. Using reference TRBV15 and TRBJ1-1 for the parts outside the CDR3, the full variable domain is DAMVIQNPRYQVTQFGKPVTLSCSQTLNHNVMYWYQQKSSQAPKLLFHYYDKDFNNEADTPDNFQSRRPNTSFCFLDIRSPGLGDTAMYLCATSRDWGGLSGPSNTEAFFGQGTRLTVV.

The rearrangement links TRBV15 to TRBJ2-1, with 7 positions matching TRBD2. Germline values: CDR1 LNHNV, CDR2 YYDKDF (reference sequence). The CDR3 totals 15 residues. The V and J ends lost 0 bases and 8 bases, in that order; junction bases with no gene match: 7. The CDR3 nucleotides are TGTGCCACCAGCAGAGACGGGCGGGAGAGCCATGAGCAGTTCTTC. It codes for CATSRDGRESHEQFF. Combining the CDR3 with reference TRBV15 and TRBJ2-1 gives the whole variable domain DAMVIQNPRYQVTQFGKPVTLSCSQTLNHNVMYWYQQKSSQAPKLLFHYYDKDFNNEADTPDNFQSRRPNTSFCFLDIRSPGLGDTAMYLCATSRDGRESHEQFFGPGTRLTVL.

V usage is TRBV15 and J usage is TRBJ1-6, with no clear D. The CDR3 length is 17 residues. Germline-derived CDR1 and CDR2 are LNHNV and YYDKDF (reference sequence). V was trimmed by 0 bases and J by 4 bases, leaving 13 bases between them. The CDR3 sequence is CATSRDRGLEYNSPLHF. DNA of the CDR3: TGTGCCACCAGCAGAGATCGAGGGTTAGAGTATAATTCACCCCTCCACTTT.

The CDR3 sequence is CASSFGQGYNQPQHF. In DNA form, the CDR3 reads TGTGCCAGCAGTTTTGGACAGGGATACAATCAGCCCCAGCATTTT. The chain carries TRBV6-2 or TRBV6-3 and TRBJ1-5, with 8 nucleotides matching TRBD1. Germline V gene data show CDR1 as MNHEY and CDR2 as SVGEGT. The junction had 5 bases not matched to a gene; V was cut back by 4 bases and J by 3 bases. This CDR3 has 15 amino acids.

The V gene is TRBV6-5, the J gene TRBJ2-2; perhaps TRBD2 as D (6 bases). The CDR3 sequence is 13 residues long. Germline loops: CDR1 MNHEY, CDR2 SVGAGI. The V end lost 3 bases, the J end lost 6 bases, and 8 bases lay between the germline ends. The CDR3 DNA reads TGTGCCAGCAGTTATAGGGAGGCCGGGGAGCTGTTTTTT. It translates to CASSYREAGELFF.

The chain is built from TRBV2 and TRBJ2-1, with 10 nucleotides matching TRBD2. V lost 6 bases and J lost 0; bases outside the gene matches: 14. The CDR3 has 19 amino acids. CDR1 is SNHLY and CDR2 is FYNNEI in the germline V gene. CDR3 coding DNA: TGTGCCAGCAGGGCCCCTAGCGGGAGCACCCCTAGCTCCTACAATGAGCAGTTCTTC. The encoded protein is CASRAPSGSTPSSYNEQFF. Full variable domain (outside the CDR3, taken from reference TRBV2 and TRBJ2-1): EPEVTQTPSHQVTQMGQEVILRCVPISNHLYFYWYRQILGQKVEFLVSFYNNEISEKSEIFDDQFSVERPDGSNFTLKIRSTKLEDSAMYFCASRAPSGSTPSSYNEQFFGPGTRLTVL.

The chain combines TRBV2 with TRBJ2-2, with a possible D match to TRBD2 (6 bases). Deletions cut 2 bases from V and 8 bases from J, with 18 bases between. Looked up from germline, CDR1 is SNHLY and CDR2 is FYNNEI. The CDR3 sequence is 16 residues long. The CDR3 protein is CASSESPGTQGGELFF. The CDR3, as DNA: TGTGCCAGCAGTGAATCCCCCGGGACTCAAGGGGGGGAGCTGTTTTTT.

The rearrangement uses TRBV10-3 and TRBJ2-2; the match to TRBD2 covers 7 bases. Germline assignment: CDR1 ENHRY and CDR2 SYGVKD. The V segment lost 4 bases and the J segment 5 bases; nucleotides outside the gene matches: 4. The CDR3 has 14 amino acids. CDR3 residues: CAISGGLHTGELFF. The CDR3 DNA is TGTGCCATCAGTGGGGGACTACATACCGGGGAGCTGTTTTTT.

The J gene is TRBJ1-2, the V gene TRBV7-9; possibly TRBD1 for D (6 bases). CDR1 and CDR2 from the germline V gene are SEHNR and FQNEAQ (reference sequence). CDR3 length: 15 residues. The V end was cut by 2 bases, the J end by 2 bases, with 12 bases between. For the CDR3, the DNA is TGTGCCAGCAGCTTATTGGGCAGGGGCAACTATGGCTACACCTTC. Translating gives CASSLLGRGNYGYTF.

This clone was observed a few times. The J gene is TRBJ1-2, the V gene TRBV3-1 (or the pseudogene TRBV3-2); a possible D gene is TRBD1 (5 bases). This CDR3 contains 13 residues. The V end was cut by 0 bases, the J end by 8 bases, with 10 bases between. Germline V gives CDR1 LGHDT, CDR2 YNNKEL (reference sequence). This CDR3 reads CASSQDDRWGYTF. Here the CDR3 DNA reads TGTGCCAGCAGCCAAGACGACAGATGGGGCTACACCTTC.

V is TRBV7-9 and J is TRBJ2-1; 11 positions match TRBD1. Germline lookup yields CDR1 SEHNR and CDR2 FQNEAQ (reference sequence). CDR3 size: 13 residues. In DNA form, the CDR3 reads TGTGCTGAGGGGGACAGGGGGTCGAATGAGCAGTTCTTC. Translated: CAEGDRGSNEQFF.

This chain links TRBV19 with TRBJ1-5; no firm D call. The CDR3 is 13 amino acids. V was trimmed by 6 bases and J by 7 bases, leaving 13 bases between them. Germline V gene data show CDR1 as LNHDA and CDR2 as SQIVND (reference sequence). The CDR3 DNA reads TGTGCCAGTAGCCCCCAAGGAGGGCAGCCCCAGCATTTT. Its protein product is CASSPQGGQPQHF.

V gene TRBV7-9 combines with J gene TRBJ1-5, with D hard to call. V was pared by 3 bases and J by 9 bases, with 6 bases between. CDR1 and CDR2 (germline): SEHNR, FQNEAQ (reference sequence). The CDR3 loop spans 11 amino acids. CDR3 protein: CASSLEGPQHF. The CDR3 DNA reads as TGTGCCAGCAGCTTGGAGGGGCCCCAGCATTTT.

The chain couples TRBV2 to TRBJ2-5, with D uncertain. The V gene lost 5 bases and the J gene lost 7 bases, with 14 bases spanning the gap. This CDR3 contains 13 residues. Per the germline V gene, CDR1 is SNHLY and CDR2 is FYNNEI. CDR3 nucleotide sequence: TGTGCCAGCAGTACCGTCCCCTCGGGGACCCAGTACTTC. This gives the protein CASSTVPSGTQYF.

V and J are TRBV3-1 (or the pseudogene TRBV3-2) and TRBJ1-2; 8 nucleotides agree with TRBD1. Trimming removed 3 bases from V and 8 bases from J; junction bases left unmatched: 8. Germline-derived CDR1 and CDR2 are LGHDT and YNNKEL (reference sequence). The CDR3 runs to 14 residues. CDR3 sequence reads: CASSQANRGMGYTF. CDR3 bases: TGTGCCAGCAGCCAGGCTAACAGGGGGATGGGCTACACCTTC.

The chain links TRBV6-2 or TRBV6-3 to TRBJ1-5; 8 bases are a match to TRBD1. The germline V gene has CDR1 MNHEY and CDR2 SVGEGT. This CDR3 spans 16 amino acids. Germline trimming cut 2 bases from V and 7 bases from J; bases unmatched to any gene: 10. Here the CDR3 reads CASSYPRDRPLQPQHF. The CDR3 DNA reads TGTGCCAGCAGTTACCCCCGGGACAGGCCTTTACAGCCCCAGCATTTT.

V and J are TRBV30 and TRBJ1-5; 8 bases line up with TRBD1. V shed 0 bases, J shed 0 bases, and the junction held 7 bases outside the gene matches. Germline CDR1 is GTSNPN and CDR2 is SVGIG (reference sequence). The length of the CDR3 is 17 residues. The CDR3 spells CAWSVARGPYSNQPQHF. The CDR3 DNA is TGTGCCTGGAGTGTAGCCAGGGGGCCCTATAGCAATCAGCCCCAGCATTTT.

This chain connects TRBV5-1 to TRBJ2-5, with D unclear. This CDR3 comprises 13 residues. CDR1 and CDR2 (germline): SGHRS, YFSETQ. V lost 0 bases, J lost 2 bases, and 5 bases lay in between. CDR3 sequence: CASSLAQQETQYF. DNA for the CDR3: TGCGCCAGCAGCTTGGCACAGCAAGAGACCCAGTACTTC. Using reference TRBV5-1 and TRBJ2-5 for the parts outside the CDR3, the full variable domain is KAGVTQTPRYLIKTRGQQVTLSCSPISGHRSVSWYQQTPGQGLQFLFEYFSETQRNKGNFPGRFSGRQFSNSRSEMNVSTLELGDSALYLCASSLAQQETQYFGPGTRLLVL.

With respect to this clone: This sample also contains other DNA sequences that code for the same CDR3. This chain connects TRBV5-1 to TRBJ1-3; D call uncertain. The CDR3 spans 15 residues. Germline-derived CDR1 and CDR2 are SGHRS and YFSETQ. Trimming took 0 bases from V and 0 from J, leaving 7 bases between them. CDR3 loop: CASSLGGSSGNTIYF. The DNA for the CDR3 is TGCGCCAGCAGCTTGGGAGGAAGCTCTGGAAACACCATATATTTT.

The chain employs TRBV7-2 and TRBJ2-2, with TRBD2 as a possible D gene (6 bases). Trimming pared 2 bases from V and 8 bases from J, leaving 9 bases between. CDR3 length: 13 amino acids. Germline loops: CDR1 SGHTA, CDR2 FQGNSA. DNA for the CDR3: TGTGCCAGCAGCTTACAGCTAGCGGGGGAGCTGTTTTTT. It translates to CASSLQLAGELFF.

This sequence joins TRBV7-2 and TRBJ2-7; unclear D gene. The ends were cut back, 5 bases at V and 2 bases at J, with 10 bases in the middle. This CDR3 spans 13 amino acids. Germline-derived CDR1 and CDR2 are SGHTA and FQGNSA. The CDR3 nucleotides read TGTGCCAGCAGCGTTGCTGGAGCCTACGAGCAGTACTTC. Encoded protein: CASSVAGAYEQYF.

The chain employs TRBV4-1 and TRBJ2-1, with D perhaps matching TRBD1 (6 bases). CDR3 size: 20 residues. Germline V gene lookup returns CDR1 MGHRA and CDR2 YSYEKL. V dropped 3 bases and J dropped 0 bases, with 24 bases sitting between them. CDR3 in amino acids: CASSHLAPPSGADSYNEQFF. The CDR3 bases are TGCGCCAGCAGCCATCTTGCTCCACCCTCAGGGGCGGACTCCTACAATGAGCAGTTCTTC.

The rearrangement links TRBV6-5 to TRBJ1-5; D possibly corresponds to TRBD1 (6 bases). The CDR3 covers 14 residues. Germline V gene lookup returns CDR1 MNHEY and CDR2 SVGAGI. Deletions cut 2 bases from V and 6 bases from J, with 11 bases between. CDR3 DNA: TGTGCCAGCAGTTACGAGACAGGCAGTCAGCCCCAGCATTTT. Translation gives CASSYETGSQPQHF.

The chain has TRBV2 and TRBJ2-2, with 8 bases aligning to TRBD1. The junction had 13 bases not matched to a gene; V was cut back by 8 bases and J by 5 bases. Germline CDR1 and CDR2: SNHLY and FYNNEI. The CDR3 sequence is 16 residues long. The CDR3 reads CASGQGGSRRTGELFF. The CDR3 nucleotides read TGTGCCAGCGGACAGGGAGGTTCCCGAAGGACCGGGGAGCTGTTTTTT.

The gene calls are TRBV29-1 and TRBJ2-3; possibly TRBD2 for D (6 bases). The CDR3 runs 12 residues. V shed 7 bases and J shed 3 bases, with 11 bases lying between them. Germline V lookup: CDR1 SQVTM, CDR2 ANQGSEA. The CDR3 coding sequence is TGCAGCGATACGGAGGGGACAGATACGCAGTATTTT. This sequence encodes CSDTEGTDTQYF.

The chain is built from TRBV5-5 and TRBJ1-1; TRBD1 aligns across 12 bases. The CDR3 loop spans 15 amino acids. Trimming cost V 3 bases and J 8 bases; bases outside gene matches: 8. Per germline, CDR1 SGHKS and CDR2 YYEKEE (reference sequence). CDR3 coding DNA: TGTGCCAGCAGCTCCGGGACAGGGGGCTTTGGGGAAGCTTTCTTT. This encodes CASSSGTGGFGEAFF.

This clone has more than one count but fewer than ten. The chain carries TRBV19 and TRBJ2-1, with 9 positions matching TRBD2. CDR1 and CDR2 (germline): LNHDA, SQIVND (reference sequence). This CDR3 contains 16 residues. V dropped 3 bases and J dropped 5; count of bases not matched to a gene: 8. This chain's CDR3 is CASSMDGGRADNEQFF. The CDR3 nucleotides are TGTGCCAGTAGTATGGACGGCGGGAGGGCTGACAATGAGCAGTTCTTC.

The gene calls are TRBV5-1 and TRBJ2-1; D not resolved. Trimming stripped 1 base from V and 8 bases from J, with 10 bases between. The CDR3 loop spans 13 amino acids. The V gene's germline CDR1 is SGHRS and CDR2 YFSETQ. CDR3 sequence: CASSLQFTDEQFF. The DNA of the CDR3 is TGCGCCAGCAGCTTGCAGTTTACAGATGAGCAGTTCTTC. The full variable domain, rest sourced from reference TRBV5-1 and TRBJ2-1, is KAGVTQTPRYLIKTRGQQVTLSCSPISGHRSVSWYQQTPGQGLQFLFEYFSETQRNKGNFPGRFSGRQFSNSRSEMNVSTLELGDSALYLCASSLQFTDEQFFGPGTRLTVL.

The gene calls are TRBV7-2 and TRBJ1-2; D remains ambiguous. This CDR3 is 14 amino acids long. Germline V gives CDR1 SGHTA, CDR2 FQGNSA. Trimming took off 2 bases at V and 7 bases at J, with 14 bases between the two ends. The CDR3 DNA follows: TGTGCCAGCAGCTTATATCAGGAAAATTCTGGCTACACCTTC. This gives the protein CASSLYQENSGYTF.